This entry concerns a single T cell receptor beta chain. Its target is not known. This sample was taken from a study of cytomegalovirus exposure and HLA in healthy donors. A multiplex PCR was run with 60 Vbeta primers and 13 Jbeta primers. Repertoires were generated with immunoSEQ multiplex PCR, while TCRdb's copy carries only in-frame clones and drops some. This table has 90,000 to 150,000 clones, 70% to 85% appearing once. Trimming took off 3 bases at V and 0 bases at J, with 10 bases between the two ends. From germline, CDR1 is LNHDA and CDR2 SQIVND (reference sequence). This CDR3 comprises 15 residues. Study-level points and caveats: One later analysis reportedly identified an Asian-associated ancestry cluster that showed fewer N-insertions than the approximately 600-donor mean.

The TCR was taken from a woman between 50 and 59 years old in good health and CMV-seropositive. V is TRBV19 and J is TRBJ2-3; D may be TRBD2 (5 bases). The source material was PBMCs. This CDR3 is CASSMLATSTDTQYF. Written as DNA, the CDR3 is TGTGCCAGTAGTATGTTAGCGACCAGCACAGATACGCAGTATTTT.